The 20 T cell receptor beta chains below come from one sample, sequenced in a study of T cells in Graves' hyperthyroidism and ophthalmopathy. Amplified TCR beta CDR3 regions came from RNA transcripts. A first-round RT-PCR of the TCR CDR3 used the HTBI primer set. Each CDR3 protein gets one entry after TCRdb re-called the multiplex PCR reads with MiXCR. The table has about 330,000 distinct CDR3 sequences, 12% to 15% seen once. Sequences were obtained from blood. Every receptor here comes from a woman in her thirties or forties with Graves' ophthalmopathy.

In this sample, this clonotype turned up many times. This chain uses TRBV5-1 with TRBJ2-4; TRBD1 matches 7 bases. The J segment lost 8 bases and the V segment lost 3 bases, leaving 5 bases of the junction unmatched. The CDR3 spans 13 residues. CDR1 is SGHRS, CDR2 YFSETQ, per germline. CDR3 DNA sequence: TGCGCCAGCAGCTCTTCTACAGGGGACATTCAGTACTTC. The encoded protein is CASSSSTGDIQYF.

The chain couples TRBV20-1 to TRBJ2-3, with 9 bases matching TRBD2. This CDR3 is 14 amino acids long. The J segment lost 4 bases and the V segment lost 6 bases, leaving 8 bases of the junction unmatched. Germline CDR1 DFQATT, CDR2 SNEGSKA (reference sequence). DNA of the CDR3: TGCAGTGCCCGACCGGGACTAGCACCAGATACGCAGTATTTT. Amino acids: CSARPGLAPDTQYF.

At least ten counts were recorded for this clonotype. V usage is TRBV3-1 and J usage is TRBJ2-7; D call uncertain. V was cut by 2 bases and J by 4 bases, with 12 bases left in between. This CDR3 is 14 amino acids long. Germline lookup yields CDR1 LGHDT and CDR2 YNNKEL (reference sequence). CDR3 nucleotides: TGTGCCAGCAGCCAATCGCCAGGACGATACGAGCAGTACTTC. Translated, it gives CASSQSPGRYEQYF.

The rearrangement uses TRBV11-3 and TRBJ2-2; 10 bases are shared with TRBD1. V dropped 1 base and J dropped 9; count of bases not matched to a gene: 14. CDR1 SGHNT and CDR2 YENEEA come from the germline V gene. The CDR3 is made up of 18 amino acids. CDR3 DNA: TGTGCCAGCAGCTTAGGGACCGGGACAGGGGCCAACTGGCGGGAGCTGTTTTTT. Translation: CASSLGTGTGANWRELFF. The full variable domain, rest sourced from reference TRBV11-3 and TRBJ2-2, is EAGVVQSPRYKIIEKKQPVAFWCNPISGHNTLYWYLQNLGQGPELLIRYENEEAVDDSQLPKDRFSAERLKGVDSTLKIQPAELGDSAVYLCASSLGTGTGANWRELFFGEGSRLTVL.

The CDR3 loop is CSARDIRGSTYEQYF. The CDR3 DNA sequence: TGCAGTGCTAGAGATATCAGAGGATCAACCTACGAGCAGTACTTC. The V and J genes are TRBV20-1 and TRBJ2-7; unclear D gene. The CDR3 is 15 residues long. Trimming pared 0 bases from V and 2 bases from J, leaving 14 bases between. Germline lookup yields CDR1 DFQATT and CDR2 SNEGSKA (reference sequence).

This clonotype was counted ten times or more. The CDR3 region has the DNA TGTGCCACCCGACCGACTAGCGGGGGCTACAATGAGCAGTTCTTC. Its protein is CATRPTSGGYNEQFF. This rearrangement joins TRBV24-1 to TRBJ2-1, with 12 bases identical to TRBD2. The junction had 5 bases not matched to a gene; V was cut back by 9 bases and J by 3 bases. The germline V gene has CDR1 KGHDR and CDR2 SFDVKD. The CDR3 is made up of 15 amino acids.

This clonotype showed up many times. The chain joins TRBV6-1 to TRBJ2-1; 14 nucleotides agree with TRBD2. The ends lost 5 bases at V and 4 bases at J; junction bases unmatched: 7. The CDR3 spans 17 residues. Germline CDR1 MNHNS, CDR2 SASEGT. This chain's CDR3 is CASSPRTSGGKYNEQFF. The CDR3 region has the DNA TGTGCCAGCAGTCCCCGGACTAGCGGGGGGAAATACAATGAGCAGTTCTTC.

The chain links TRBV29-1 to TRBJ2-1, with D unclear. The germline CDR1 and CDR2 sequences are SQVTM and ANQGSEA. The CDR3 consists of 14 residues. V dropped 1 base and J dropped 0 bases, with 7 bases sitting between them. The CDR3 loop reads CSVEGGYSYNEQFF. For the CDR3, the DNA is TGCAGCGTTGAAGGGGGATACTCCTACAATGAGCAGTTCTTC.

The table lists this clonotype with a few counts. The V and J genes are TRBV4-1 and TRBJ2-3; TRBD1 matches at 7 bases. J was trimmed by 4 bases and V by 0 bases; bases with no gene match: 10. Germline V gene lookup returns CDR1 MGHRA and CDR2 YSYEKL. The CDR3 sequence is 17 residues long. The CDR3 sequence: CASSQETGLIVSDTQYF. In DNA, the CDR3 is TGCGCCAGCAGCCAAGAGACAGGGTTAATTGTCTCAGATACGCAGTATTTT.

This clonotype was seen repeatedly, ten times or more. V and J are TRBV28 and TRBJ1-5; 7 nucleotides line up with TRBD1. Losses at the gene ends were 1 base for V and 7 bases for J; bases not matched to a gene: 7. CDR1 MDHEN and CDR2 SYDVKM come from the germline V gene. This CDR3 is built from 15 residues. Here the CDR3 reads CASSLSAGGRQPQHF. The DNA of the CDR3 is TGTGCCAGCAGTTTATCTGCAGGGGGTAGGCAGCCCCAGCATTTT.

CDR3 region: CASSLQLTATYEQYF. CDR3 DNA sequence: TGTGCCAGCAGCTTACAGCTGACAGCTACCTACGAGCAGTACTTC. The gene calls are TRBV5-5 and TRBJ2-7; possible D gene TRBD1, 5 bases. The CDR3 contains 15 residues. V was trimmed by 2 bases and J by 2 bases, leaving 14 bases between them. CDR1 is SGHKS, CDR2 YYEKEE, per germline (reference sequence).

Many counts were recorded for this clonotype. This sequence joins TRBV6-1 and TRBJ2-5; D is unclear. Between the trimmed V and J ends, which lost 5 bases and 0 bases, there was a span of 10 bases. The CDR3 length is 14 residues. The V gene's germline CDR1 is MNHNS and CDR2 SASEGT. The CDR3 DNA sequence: TGTGCCAGCAGTCGGGCCCTGTACCAAGAGACCCAGTACTTC. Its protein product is CASSRALYQETQYF.

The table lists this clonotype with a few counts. CDR3 nucleotides: TGTGCCAGCAGGACGACAGGGATTATCCCCTACGAGCAGTACTTC. Its translation: CASRTTGIIPYEQYF. The J gene is TRBJ2-7, the V gene TRBV6-2 or TRBV6-3; 7 bases are a match to TRBD1. Germline trimming cut 6 bases from V and 2 bases from J; bases unmatched to any gene: 10. Germline loops: CDR1 MNHEY, CDR2 SVGEGT. CDR3 size: 15 residues.

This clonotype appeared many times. The CDR3 nucleotides are TGTGCCAGCAGTGACATTCGACAGGGAATCTACTCTGGGGCCAACGTCCTGACTTTC. Its translation is CASSDIRQGIYSGANVLTF. The gene calls are TRBV2 and TRBJ2-6; 7 bases fit TRBD1. The CDR3 contains 19 residues. J gave up 0 bases and V 3 bases, and 11 bases lay outside the gene matches. Germline values: CDR1 SNHLY, CDR2 FYNNEI.

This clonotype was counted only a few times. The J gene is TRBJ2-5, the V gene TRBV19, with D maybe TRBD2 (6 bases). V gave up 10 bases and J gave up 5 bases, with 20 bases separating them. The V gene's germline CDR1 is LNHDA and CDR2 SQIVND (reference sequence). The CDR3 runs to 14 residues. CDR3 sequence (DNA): TGTGCCACTCAGGGAGGAGGGGTCGGCGAGACCCAGTACTTC. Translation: CATQGGGVGETQYF.

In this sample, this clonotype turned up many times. CDR3 sequence (DNA): TGTGCCAGCAGTTTACAGGTTCGTGCCGTAAACTATGGCTACACCTTC. The encoded protein is CASSLQVRAVNYGYTF. This rearrangement joins TRBV28 to TRBJ1-2, with D unresolved. Looked up from germline, CDR1 is MDHEN and CDR2 is SYDVKM. The V and J ends lost 2 bases and 2 bases respectively, with 15 bases between them. The CDR3 consists of 16 residues.

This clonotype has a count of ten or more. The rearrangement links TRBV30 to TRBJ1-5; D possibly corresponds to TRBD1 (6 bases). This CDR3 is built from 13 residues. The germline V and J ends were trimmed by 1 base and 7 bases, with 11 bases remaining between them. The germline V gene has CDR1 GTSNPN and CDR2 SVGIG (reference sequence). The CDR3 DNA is TGTGCCTGGAGTGCGTGGGGGCGGCAGCCCCAGCATTTT. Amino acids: CAWSAWGRQPQHF.

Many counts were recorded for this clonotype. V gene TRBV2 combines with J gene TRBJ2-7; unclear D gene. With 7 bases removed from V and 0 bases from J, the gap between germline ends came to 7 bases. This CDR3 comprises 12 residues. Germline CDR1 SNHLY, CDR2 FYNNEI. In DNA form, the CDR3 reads TGTGCCAGCAAGGAGAGCTCCTACGAGCAGTACTTC. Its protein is CASKESSYEQYF.

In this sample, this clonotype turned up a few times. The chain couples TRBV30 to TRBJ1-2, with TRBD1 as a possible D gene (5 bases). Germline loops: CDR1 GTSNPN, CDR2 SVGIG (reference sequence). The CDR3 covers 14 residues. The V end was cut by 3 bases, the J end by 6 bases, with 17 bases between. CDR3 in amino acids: CAWSPGGGFDGYTF. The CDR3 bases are TGTGCCTGGAGCCCGGGGGGGGGGTTTGATGGCTACACCTTC.

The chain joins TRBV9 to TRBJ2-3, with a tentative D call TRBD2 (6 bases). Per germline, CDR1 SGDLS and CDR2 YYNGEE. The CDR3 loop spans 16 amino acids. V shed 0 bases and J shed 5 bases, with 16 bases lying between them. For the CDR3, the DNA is TGTGCCAGCAGCGTAGATAGCGGAAGAGGTCTAGATACGCAGTATTTT. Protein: CASSVDSGRGLDTQYF.